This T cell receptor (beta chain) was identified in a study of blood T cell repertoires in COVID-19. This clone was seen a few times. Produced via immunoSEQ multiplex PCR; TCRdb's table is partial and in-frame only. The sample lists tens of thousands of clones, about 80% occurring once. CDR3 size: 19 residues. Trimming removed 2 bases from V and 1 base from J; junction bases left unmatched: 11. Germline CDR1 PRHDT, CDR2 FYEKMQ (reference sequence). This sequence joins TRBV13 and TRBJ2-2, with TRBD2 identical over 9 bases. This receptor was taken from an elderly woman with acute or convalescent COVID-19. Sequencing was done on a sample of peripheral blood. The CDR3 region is CASSLTWIAGEQNTGELFF. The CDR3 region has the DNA TGTGCCAGCAGCTTAACGTGGATAGCGGGAGAACAGAACACCGGGGAGCTGTTTTTT.